The rows below give T cell receptor beta chains drawn from one sample of a study of T cell repertoires in cytomegalovirus infection. TCRdb passed the reads through MiXCR, listing each CDR3 protein once. The sample carries 55,000 to 85,000 distinct CDR3 sequences, about 4.2% recorded once. The sequenced sample consisted of PBMCs. The receptors shown here come from a human donor in good health (CMV status not recorded). Some clones in this sample may be carry-over from other donors' samples. Both conserved end residues are trimmed from each CDR3.

V	J	CDR3
TRBV7-2	TRBJ2-1	ASSLRSSGYNEQF
TRBV7-2	TRBJ2-2	ASSLEAGNTGELF
TRBV4-1	TRBJ2-7	ASSQVEGSEQY
TRBV28	TRBJ1-5	ASGRGYDQPQH
TRBV10-3	TRBJ1-5	AISPDYSNQPQH
TRBV2	TRBJ2-5	ASTPAPGGRGETQY
TRBV4-3	TRBJ2-2	ASSQDRRVTGELF
TRBV7-3	TRBJ1-1	ASSLGPGALNTEAF
TRBV4-2	TRBJ2-1	ASSQDGGEQF
TRBV14	TRBJ2-7	ASSQDLGQFYEQY
TRBV20-1	TRBJ1-1	SARDPNEAF
TRBV7-8	TRBJ2-2	ASSLVQGFTGELF
TRBV7-2	TRBJ2-3	ASIPGAGGGTDTQY
TRBV7-2	TRBJ1-6	ASSLSSYNSPLH
TRBV7-2	TRBJ2-1	ASSLALRGNEQF
TRBV27	TRBJ1-5	ASIKGPNNQPQH
TRBV11-2	TRBJ2-5	ASSQTRTQETQY
TRBV11-2	TRBJ1-1	ASSLAGIRTEAF
TRBV2	TRBJ1-5	ASNGRGRDQPQH
TRBV30	TRBJ2-4	ACTTSGGQGALNIQY
TRBV7-8	TRBJ2-1	ASSPRGSVDPAYNEQF
TRBV2	TRBJ1-5	ASSTTGENQPQH
TRBV7-2	TRBJ1-5	ASSNPGARQPQH
TRBV15	TRBJ2-1	ATSREGGRLSSSYNEQF
TRBV20-1	TRBJ2-7	SARGGGSYEQY
TRBV7-2	TRBJ2-1	ASSRDRALYNEQF
TRBV5-1	TRBJ2-3	ASSLVPAGDAQY
TRBV7-2	TRBJ1-5	ASSNWGQGQPQH
TRBV7-6	TRBJ1-1	ASSLRGWGGSTEAF
TRBV7-2	TRBJ2-1	ASSITSKEQF
TRBV6-6	TRBJ1-1	ASSYSIHLNTEAF
TRBV7-2	TRBJ2-1	ASRSKRPNSYNEQF
TRBV7-2	TRBJ1-4	ASSSRTATNEKLF
TRBV7-2	TRBJ2-2	ASSPRQGFYTGELF
TRBV28	TRBJ1-1	ASTPWGSEAF
TRBV6-5	TRBJ2-1	ASSRGQSSYNEQF
TRBV29-1	TRBJ1-1	SVVETGGDSVTEAF
TRBV7-2	TRBJ2-5	ASSHGSRDWETQY
TRBV7-3	TRBJ1-5	ASSFSDPQPQH
TRBV5-6	TRBJ2-6	ASGDRGGSGANVLT
TRBV28	TRBJ2-3	ASSLRTDVMD
TRBV7-2	TRBJ2-1	ASSLLGEQF
TRBV7-6	TRBJ2-2	ASSNRQGAPGELF
TRBV6-6	TRBJ2-3	ASSRWDSTDTQY
TRBV7-6	TRBJ2-1	ASSVGQGANSEQF
TRBV6-6	TRBJ2-5	ASSPTSVWETQY
TRBV28	TRBJ2-7	ASSPQGFWSEQY
TRBV7-2	TRBJ1-2	ASSLGFSTYGYT
TRBV7-6	TRBJ2-1	ASSITTGASYNEQF
TRBV12-3/TRBV12-4	TRBJ1-5	ASSLAGTGNQPQH
TRBV29-1	TRBJ1-3	SVRVSGNTIY
TRBV7-2	TRBJ1-2	ASRPDRIYGYT
TRBV7-2	TRBJ2-6	AIPPPSGSGANVLT
TRBV7-3	TRBJ2-2	ASSLVLGTGELF
TRBV7-2	TRBJ2-1	ASSWGVMGKSRSYNEQF
TRBV28	TRBJ1-5	ASSLMSLFAGSNQPQH
TRBV20-1	TRBJ1-4	SAREADTTSNEKLF
TRBV7-6	TRBJ2-3	ASSLTSGGAPSTDTQY
TRBV7-2	TRBJ1-2	ASSLDNVDGYT
TRBV7-2	TRBJ2-1	ASSFPRSEQF